A selection of T cell receptor beta chains follows, all from one sample in a study of blood T cell repertoires in COVID-19. Profiling relied on immunoSEQ multiplex PCR, and the TCRdb table lists in-frame clones only, not all of them. The sample lists over 200,000 clones; roughly 89% were seen once. Sequencing was carried out using PBMCs or T cells enriched from blood (not recorded which). The receptor set was obtained from a woman aged 25 to 39 with acute COVID-19. Both conserved end residues are part of each CDR3. Each record gives: D gene, J gene, V gene, clone size, CDR3 DNA, CDR3 protein. A D gene is named only where the DNA matches it firmly. Some rows have no size entry. The others give once, few or many, or a class for an expanded clone.

>NA|TRBJ2-2|TRBV6-5|NA
TGTGCCAGCAGTTACTCGAATCTACCGGTGGAGCTGTTTTTT
CASSYSNLPVELFF
>NA|TRBJ1-2|TRBV10-2|NA
TGCGCCAGCAGAGCAGGGCTTCTAGAAGGCTACACCTTC
CASRAGLLEGYTF
>NA|TRBJ1-6|TRBV4-1|NA
TGCGCCAGCAGCCAAGTACCGGACAGAAGAAATTCACCCCTCCACTTT
CASSQVPDRRNSPLHF
>NA|TRBJ1-1|TRBV19|NA
TGTGCCAGTACTCCTCGGGGAGGTGAAGCTTTCTTT
CASTPRGGEAFF
>NA|TRBJ1-1|TRBV29-1|NA
TGCAGCGTTCCTAAGCTGGGCGTGAACACTGAAGCTTTCTTT
CSVPKLGVNTEAFF
>NA|TRBJ1-5|TRBV19|NA
TGTGCCAGTAAGGGGGTGCGAGGACAGCCCCAGCATTTT
CASKGVRGQPQHF
>NA|TRBJ2-7|TRBV5-1|few
TGCGCCAGCAGCTTGGGCGCACCCCGACTCTCCTACGAGCAGTACTTC
CASSLGAPRLSYEQYF
>TRBD1|TRBJ2-7|TRBV18|NA
TGTGCCAGCTCACTCCCGGACAGGTTGGGTACGTACGAGCAGTACTTC
CASSLPDRLGTYEQYF
>NA|TRBJ1-4|TRBV7-9|NA
TGTGCCAGCAGCTTAATGGGAACGGGGGATGAAAAACTGTTTTTT
CASSLMGTGDEKLFF
>TRBD1|TRBJ2-4|TRBV7-9|NA
TGTGCCAGCAGCCCGGACAGGGGCGGGAACATTCAGTACTTC
CASSPDRGGNIQYF
>TRBD1|TRBJ2-5|TRBV5-8|NA
TGTGCCAGCAGCTTGGGGACAGGGGGGACCCAGTACTTC
CASSLGTGGTQYF
>NA|TRBJ2-3|TRBV6-1|NA
TGTGCCAGCAGTGAGAGAGCCGGGACAGCAGGAGGGGATACGCAGTATTTT
CASSERAGTAGGDTQYF
>NA|TRBJ2-1|TRBV5-8|NA
TGTGCCAGCAGCTGGCGGGACTCCTACAATGAGCAGTTCTTC
CASSWRDSYNEQFF
>TRBD1|TRBJ2-3|TRBV29-1|NA
TGCAGCGTTGAAGGGACAGGGGAGCCAGATACGCAGTATTTT
CSVEGTGEPDTQYF
>TRBD2|TRBJ2-1|TRBV7-2|NA
TGTGCCAGCAGCACGTCTAGCGGGGGGCTCTCCTACAATGAGCAGTTCTTC
CASSTSSGGLSYNEQFF
>NA|TRBJ1-2|TRBV4-1|once
TGCGCCAGCAGCCAAGAATCGCGGGGGAGCTATGGCTACACCTTC
CASSQESRGSYGYTF
>NA|TRBJ1-5|TRBV30|NA
TGTGCCTGGAACGGACAGAGCAATCAGCCCCAGCATTTT
CAWNGQSNQPQHF
>NA|TRBJ1-5|TRBV29-1|NA
TGCAGCGTTACCTTCACAGGGATTGTGAATCAGCCCCAGCATTTT
CSVTFTGIVNQPQHF
>TRBD2|TRBJ2-2|TRBV30|NA
TGTGCCTGGAGTGCGGCTAGCGGGGGGGCTGGCGGGGAGCTGTTTTTT
CAWSAASGGAGGELFF
>NA|TRBJ2-3|TRBV19|NA
TGTGCCAGTAAGCCGGGAGCGAGCACAGATACGCAGTATTTT
CASKPGASTDTQYF
>TRBD1|TRBJ2-7|TRBV7-6|once
TGTGCCAGCAGCCCAGACAGGGCCGTGCTCGAGCAGTACTTC
CASSPDRAVLEQYF
>TRBD2|TRBJ2-1|TRBV3-1/TRBV3-2|NA
TGTGCCAGCAGCCAAGCTAGCGGGGGGTTTAATGAGCAGTTCTTC
CASSQASGGFNEQFF
>TRBD1|TRBJ1-1|TRBV10-3|NA
TGTGCCATCAGGGACAGGGGGGACACTGAAGCTTTCTTT
CAIRDRGDTEAFF
>TRBD1|TRBJ1-2|TRBV30|NA
TGTGCCTGGAGTCTTCCGGGACAGGGGTACTATGGCTACACCTTC
CAWSLPGQGYYGYTF
>TRBD1|TRBJ1-6|TRBV4-1|once
TGCGCCAGCAGCCAAGGGACAGGGGCAATTTCACCCCTCCACTTT
CASSQGTGAISPLHF
>TRBD2|TRBJ2-1|TRBV29-1|NA
TGCAGCGTTGAAGATCAAGCCGGGGCTAGCGGACCGGTAGATGAGCAGTTCTTC
CSVEDQAGASGPVDEQFF
>NA|TRBJ1-6|TRBV3-1/TRBV3-2|NA
TGTGCCAGCAGCGGTACAGTGAGCTCCTATAATTCACCCCTCCACTTT
CASSGTVSSYNSPLHF
>TRBD2|TRBJ2-1|TRBV3-1/TRBV3-2|NA
TGTGCCAGCAGCCGGTCCGGGGGGAATGAGCAGTTCTTC
CASSRSGGNEQFF
>NA|TRBJ2-3|TRBV5-1|NA
TGCGCCAGCAGCTCGACAGTTGCGACAGATACGCAGTATTTT
CASSSTVATDTQYF
>NA|TRBJ1-1|TRBV13|NA
TGTGCCAGCAGCCGGATCATCCGGGATGAAGCTTTCTTT
CASSRIIRDEAFF
>NA|TRBJ1-4|TRBV19|once
TGTGCCAGTAGTTACCCTTCTCGACAGCCAACTAATGAAAAACTGTTTTTT
CASSYPSRQPTNEKLFF
>TRBD2|TRBJ2-3|TRBV4-3|NA
TGCGCCAGCAGCCAAGAGGTAGCGGGGCTAACAGATACGCAGTATTTT
CASSQEVAGLTDTQYF
>NA|TRBJ1-4|TRBV5-4|NA
TGTGCCAGCAGCACAGGGAATGAAAAACTGTTTTTT
CASSTGNEKLFF
>NA|TRBJ1-4|TRBV30|NA
TGTGCCTTAAAGACAGATGAAAATGAAAAACTGTTTTTT
CALKTDENEKLFF
>NA|TRBJ1-1|TRBV29-1|NA
TGCAGCGTTGTCGACTTCGGTGAAGCTTTCTTT
CSVVDFGEAFF
>NA|TRBJ2-7|TRBV5-1|once
TGCGCCAGCAGCTTGTCACAGGGTAATTATCTCGAGCAGTACTTC
CASSLSQGNYLEQYF
>NA|TRBJ1-2|TRBV5-6|NA
TGTGCCAGCAGCTTGGCCAGGGCTAACTATGGCTACACCTTC
CASSLARANYGYTF
>NA|TRBJ1-5|TRBV19|NA
TGTGCCACCACCCTTGCGGGAGGTTATAGCAATCAGCCCCAGCATTTT
CATTLAGGYSNQPQHF
>NA|TRBJ1-6|TRBV5-1|NA
TGCGCCAGCAGCTTGGTCCAGAGCGCGAATTCACCCCTCCACTTT
CASSLVQSANSPLHF
>NA|TRBJ1-4|TRBV3-1/TRBV3-2|once
TGTGCCAGCAGCCAAAATGGCGGACAGCTGAATGAAAAACTGTTTTTT
CASSQNGGQLNEKLFF
>NA|TRBJ1-1|TRBV4-3|NA
TGCGCCAGCAGCCAAGACGAGGGGGACACTGAAGCTTTCTTT
CASSQDEGDTEAFF
>TRBD1|TRBJ2-3|TRBV6-7|NA
TGTGCCAGCAGTTATCCGACAGGGGGCGCGACGCAGTATTTT
CASSYPTGGATQYF
>TRBD1|TRBJ2-1|TRBV10-3|NA
TGTGCCATCAGACCTGACAGGGGTCAATCTAAGCAGTTCTTC
CAIRPDRGQSKQFF
>TRBD2|TRBJ2-7|TRBV27|NA
TGTGCCAGCAGCCCCGGGACTAGCGTGTACGAGCAGTACTTC
CASSPGTSVYEQYF
>TRBD1|TRBJ1-4|TRBV7-9|NA
TGTGCCAGCAGCTTCGGACAGGGAACTAATGAAAAACTGTTTTTT
CASSFGQGTNEKLFF